The text below deals with one T cell receptor beta chain. Its antigen remains unknown. This entry is derived from a study of T-cell memory formation after mild COVID-19. As for the study in general: The two donors had largely donor-specific TCR clusters. The study, taken as a whole, reports: Pre-infection memory held some responding clones, suggesting pre-existing cross-reactive T cells responded. Whereas later expanders leaned CD4+, clones contracting day 15 to 85 showed a balanced CD4/CD8 makeup. CD8+ contracting clones occupied EMRA, while CD4+ ones occupied mainly CM and EM.

TCRdb re-called the 5' RACE reads through MiXCR, storing one row per CDR3 protein. The sample yields around 300,000 distinct CDR3 sequences, over 15% seen once. Germline loops: CDR1 SGHRS, CDR2 YFSETQ. The CDR3 has 14 residues. V was shortened by 0 bases and J by 2 bases, with 6 bases between the two germline ends. The specimen sequenced was PBMCs or a T cell subset sorted from them (not recorded which). The sequence was obtained from a man aged 18 to 29 who had mild COVID-19 (a few samples of this study predate the infection). Cell type and time point are not known. The chain carries TRBV5-1 and TRBJ2-4; D unresolved. The CDR3 DNA reads TGCGCCAGCAGCTTGGACTCTCCCAAAAACATTCAGTACTTC. It encodes CASSLDSPKNIQYF.